This record looks at one T cell receptor (beta chain) sequence and its context. These data belong to a study of blood T cell repertoires in COVID-19. Study-wide background: PBMCs, B-cell-depleted T cells, or T cells provided the cDNA or gDNA that made up the material.

As processed by the authors: Estimation of nucleated cell counts was performed using reference gene primer amplification. Repertoires were generated with immunoSEQ multiplex PCR, while TCRdb's copy carries only in-frame clones and drops some. That table furnishes V, J and clone size, whereas the DNA furnished D and trimming. The sample carries about 40,000 clones, approximately 91% recorded once. This clonotype was obtained from a human donor in a cohort sampled during active COVID-19. The material sequenced was peripheral blood.

CDR3 residues: CSVAEGTVYSPLHF. CDR3 coding DNA: TGCAGCGTTGCTGAAGGGACAGTATATTCACCCCTCCACTTT. The chain carries TRBV29-1 and TRBJ1-6, with 7 nucleotides matching TRBD1. The trim removed 4 bases at V and 8 bases at J, leaving 8 bases unmatched. From germline, CDR1 is SQVTM and CDR2 ANQGSEA. The CDR3 length is 14 residues.